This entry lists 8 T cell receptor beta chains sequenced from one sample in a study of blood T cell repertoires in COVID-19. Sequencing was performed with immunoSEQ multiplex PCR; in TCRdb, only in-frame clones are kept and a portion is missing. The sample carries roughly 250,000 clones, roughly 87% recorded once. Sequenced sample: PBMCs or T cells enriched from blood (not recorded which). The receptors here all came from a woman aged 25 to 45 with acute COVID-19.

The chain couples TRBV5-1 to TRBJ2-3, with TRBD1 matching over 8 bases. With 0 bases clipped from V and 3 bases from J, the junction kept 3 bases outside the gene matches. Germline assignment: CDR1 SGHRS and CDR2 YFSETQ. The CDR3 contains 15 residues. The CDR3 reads CASSLVQGATDTQYF. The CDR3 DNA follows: TGCGCCAGCAGCTTGGTTCAGGGGGCGACAGATACGCAGTATTTT.

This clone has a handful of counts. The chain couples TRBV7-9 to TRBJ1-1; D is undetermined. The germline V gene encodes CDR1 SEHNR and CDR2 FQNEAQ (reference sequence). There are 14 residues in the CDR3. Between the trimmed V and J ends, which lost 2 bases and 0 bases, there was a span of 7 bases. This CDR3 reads CASSLNSLNTEAFF. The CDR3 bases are TGTGCCAGCAGCTTAAACAGCCTGAACACTGAAGCTTTCTTT.

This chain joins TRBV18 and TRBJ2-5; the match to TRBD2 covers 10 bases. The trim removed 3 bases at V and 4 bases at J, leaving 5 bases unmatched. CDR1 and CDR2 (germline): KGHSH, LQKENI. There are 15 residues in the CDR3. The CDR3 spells CASSPGLAAPETQYF. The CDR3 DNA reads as TGTGCCAGCTCACCCGGACTAGCGGCTCCAGAGACCCAGTACTTC.

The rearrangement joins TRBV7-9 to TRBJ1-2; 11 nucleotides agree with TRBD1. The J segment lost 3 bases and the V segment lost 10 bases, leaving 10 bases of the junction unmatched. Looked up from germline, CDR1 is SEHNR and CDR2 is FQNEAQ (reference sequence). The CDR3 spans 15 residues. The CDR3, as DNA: TGTGCCACACGGGACAGGGGGGATAATGACTATGGCTACACCTTC. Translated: CATRDRGDNDYGYTF.

The CDR3 spells CASSLVAGLRSPLHF. CDR3 DNA sequence: TGTGCCAGCAGCTTAGTGGCAGGGCTGAGGTCACCCCTCCACTTT. This chain uses TRBV7-9 with TRBJ1-6; a possible D gene is TRBD1 (5 bases). The germline gives CDR1 SEHNR, CDR2 FQNEAQ (reference sequence). V shed 1 base and J shed 10 bases, with 14 bases lying between them. The CDR3 consists of 15 residues.

CDR3 loop: CASRAGGLHNQPQHF. The CDR3 region has the DNA TGTGCCAGCAGGGCAGGGGGCCTTCACAATCAGCCCCAGCATTTT. The chain uses TRBV2 and TRBJ1-5; TRBD1 matches 8 bases. Looked up from germline, CDR1 is SNHLY and CDR2 is FYNNEI. V lost 6 bases to trimming and J lost 3 bases; unmatched junction nucleotides: 7. This CDR3 comprises 15 residues.

CDR3 amino acids: CASTRQPIATNEKLFF. The CDR3 coding sequence is TGTGCCAGCACGAGACAACCTATTGCAACTAATGAAAAACTGTTTTTT. The chain links TRBV7-9 to TRBJ1-4; D unresolved. V lost 7 bases, J lost 0 bases, and 15 bases lay in between. The CDR3 runs to 16 residues. Germline values: CDR1 SEHNR, CDR2 FQNEAQ (reference sequence).

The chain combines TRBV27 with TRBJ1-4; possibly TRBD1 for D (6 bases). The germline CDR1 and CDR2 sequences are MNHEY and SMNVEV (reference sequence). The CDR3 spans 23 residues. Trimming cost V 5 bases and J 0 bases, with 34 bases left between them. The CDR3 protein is CASSPRGPPVPGHRRATNEKLFF. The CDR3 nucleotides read TGTGCCAGCAGTCCCCGGGGTCCACCCGTACCGGGACACCGAAGGGCAACTAATGAAAAACTGTTTTTT. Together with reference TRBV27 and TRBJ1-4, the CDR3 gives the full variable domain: EAQVTQNPRYLITVTGKKLTVTCSQNMNHEYMSWYRQDPGLGLRQIYYSMNVEVTDKGDVPEGYKVSRKEKRNFPLILESPSPNQTSLYFCASSPRGPPVPGHRRATNEKLFFGSGTQLSVL.